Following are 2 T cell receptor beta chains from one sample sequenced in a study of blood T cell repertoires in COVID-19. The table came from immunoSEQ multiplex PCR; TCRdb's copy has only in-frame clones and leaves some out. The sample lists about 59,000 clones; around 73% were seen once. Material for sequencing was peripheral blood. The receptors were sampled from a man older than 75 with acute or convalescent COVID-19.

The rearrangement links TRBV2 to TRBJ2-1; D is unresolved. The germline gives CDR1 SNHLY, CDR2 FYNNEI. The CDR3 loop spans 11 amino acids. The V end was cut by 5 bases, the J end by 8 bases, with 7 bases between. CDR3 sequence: CASSLEYEQFF. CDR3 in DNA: TGTGCCAGCAGTCTAGAATATGAGCAGTTCTTC.

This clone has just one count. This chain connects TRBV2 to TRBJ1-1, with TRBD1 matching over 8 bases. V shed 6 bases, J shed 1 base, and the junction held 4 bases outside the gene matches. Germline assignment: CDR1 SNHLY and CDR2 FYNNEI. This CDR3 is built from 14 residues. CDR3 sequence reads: CASSRGTGNTEAFF. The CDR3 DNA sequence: TGTGCCAGCAGCAGAGGGACAGGGAACACTGAAGCTTTCTTT.